These 14 T cell receptor beta chains originate from one sample sequenced in a study of CD8 T cells in ankylosing spondylitis. The study's findings and limits: Seemingly distinctive of ankylosing spondylitis blood was a TCR beta motif formed by eight highly homologous variants.

Each CDR3 protein gets one entry after TCRdb re-called the 5' RACE reads with MiXCR. The repertoire has approximately 300,000 distinct CDR3 sequences, 8% of them found once; the top ten carry about 15%. These TCRs are of unknown antigen specificity. Sequenced: blood, either unsorted or a sorted T cell fraction (not recorded which). Receptors were obtained from a male donor with ankylosing spondylitis.

This clonotype has only a few counts. The chain has TRBV18 and TRBJ2-7; D ambiguous. Per the germline V gene, CDR1 is KGHSH and CDR2 is LQKENI. Trimming cost V 0 bases and J 3 bases, with 12 bases left between them. The CDR3 is 15 residues long. The chain's CDR3 is CASSPPGQELYEQYF. The CDR3 DNA sequence: TGTGCCAGCTCACCACCTGGGCAGGAGCTCTACGAGCAGTACTTC.

This clonotype was detected a few times. This rearrangement joins TRBV3-1 to TRBJ2-1, with D maybe TRBD1 (6 bases). The CDR3 runs 15 residues. Trimming removed 1 base at V and 8 bases at J, with 15 bases between. Germline V gene lookup returns CDR1 LGHDT and CDR2 YNNKEL (reference sequence). CDR3 in DNA: TGTGCCAGCAGCCAAGTCAGGGGTTTCGGGGATGAGCAGTTCTTC. Its protein product is CASSQVRGFGDEQFF.

This clonotype was counted a few times. J is TRBJ1-2 and V is TRBV29-1; no clear D gene. This CDR3 contains 14 residues. Trimming shortened V by 1 base and J by 3 bases, and 12 bases separated the two germline ends. Germline V gene sequence: CDR1 SQVTM, CDR2 ANQGSEA. CDR3 loop: CSVEGPGIDYGYTF. DNA of the CDR3: TGCAGCGTTGAAGGCCCGGGAATCGACTATGGCTACACCTTC.

The sample holds a few counts of this clonotype. V gene TRBV4-2 combines with J gene TRBJ2-1; D might be TRBD2 (5 bases). CDR1 is LGHNA and CDR2 is YNFKEQ in the germline V gene. Trimming pared 0 bases from V and 9 bases from J, leaving 18 bases between. CDR3 length: 16 residues. This CDR3 is CASSQDRSASLGEQFF. CDR3 in DNA: TGTGCCAGCAGCCAAGATAGGTCGGCTAGCCTGGGTGAGCAGTTCTTC.

At least ten counts were recorded for this clonotype. V is TRBV24-1 and J is TRBJ2-2; tentatively, D is TRBD1 (6 bases). V gave up 4 bases and J gave up 5 bases, with 16 bases separating them. CDR1 and CDR2 from the germline V gene are KGHDR and SFDVKD. The CDR3 loop spans 16 amino acids. The CDR3 here is CATSEAGTGPTGELFF. The CDR3, as DNA: TGTGCCACCAGTGAAGCCGGAACAGGGCCGACCGGGGAGCTGTTTTTT.

This clonotype appeared many times. V usage is TRBV27 and J usage is TRBJ1-5; D remains unclear. Germline V gives CDR1 MNHEY, CDR2 SMNVEV (reference sequence). This CDR3 is 15 amino acids long. The V end was cut by 2 bases, the J end by 4 bases, with 12 bases between. The CDR3 coding sequence is TGTGCCAGCAGTTTAGAAGGGATCGGGAATCAGCCCCAGCATTTT. Amino acids: CASSLEGIGNQPQHF.

This clonotype was seen at least ten times. V and J are TRBV4-3 and TRBJ2-7; weak D call: TRBD2 (5 bases). This CDR3 region has 13 residues. V was cut by 0 bases and J by 7 bases, with 10 bases left in between. The germline CDR1 and CDR2 sequences are LGHNA and YSLEER. The CDR3 reads CASSQDLRREQYF. DNA for the CDR3: TGCGCCAGCAGCCAAGATCTGAGGAGGGAGCAGTACTTC.

The table lists this clonotype with a few counts. The chain couples TRBV5-1 to TRBJ1-4, with D possibly being TRBD1 (5 bases). The germline V gene encodes CDR1 SGHRS and CDR2 YFSETQ. The CDR3 contains 14 residues. Trimming took 3 bases from V and 3 from J, leaving 9 bases between them. The CDR3: CASSSTESNEKLFF. CDR3 DNA: TGCGCCAGCAGCTCGACAGAGTCTAATGAAAAACTGTTTTTT.

This clonotype was recorded a few times. The chain joins TRBV6-4 to TRBJ2-1; D not resolved. CDR3 length: 13 residues. Germline V lookup: CDR1 MRHNA, CDR2 SNTAGT. The V gene lost 10 bases and the J gene lost 5 bases, with 15 bases spanning the gap. This chain's CDR3 is CATSSQADNEQFF. The CDR3 coding sequence is TGTGCCACTTCGTCTCAGGCTGACAATGAGCAGTTCTTC.

This clonotype has only a few counts. The chain links TRBV3-1 to TRBJ2-5; weak D call: TRBD2 (6 bases). CDR1 and CDR2 from the germline V gene are LGHDT and YNNKEL (reference sequence). This CDR3 spans 15 amino acids. The V and J ends lost 4 bases and 2 bases respectively, with 14 bases between them. The CDR3 region is CASSRGREVQETQYF. The CDR3 DNA sequence: TGTGCCAGCAGCCGCGGAAGGGAGGTACAAGAGACCCAGTACTTC.

This clonotype came up a few times. V is TRBV7-8 and J is TRBJ2-1, with D possibly TRBD2 on 5 matching bases. This CDR3 comprises 12 residues. V lost 10 bases to trimming and J lost 8 bases, with 15 bases between them. Germline CDR1 reads SGHVS; CDR2 reads FQNEAQ. CDR3 in DNA: TGTGCCACCAGTCTAGCCGGCTATGAGCAGTTCTTC. Translated: CATSLAGYEQFF.

This clonotype was counted only a few times. The chain has TRBV7-9 and TRBJ1-1, with D maybe TRBD1 (5 bases). V lost 1 base to trimming and J lost 10 bases, with 13 bases between them. The CDR3 spans 13 residues. From germline, CDR1 is SEHNR and CDR2 FQNEAQ (reference sequence). CDR3 sequence (DNA): TGTGCCAGCAGCTTAGAGGCGGGGGTTAGAGCTTTCTTT. Protein: CASSLEAGVRAFF.

This clonotype was seen ten or more times. CDR3 amino acids: CASSNDHSGANVLTF. CDR3 sequence (DNA): TGTGCCAGCAGCAATGATCACTCTGGGGCCAACGTCCTGACTTTC. The chain is built from TRBV12-3 or TRBV12-4 and TRBJ2-6, with D uncertain. This CDR3 has 15 residues. Trimming took off 6 bases at V and 0 bases at J, with 9 bases between the two ends.

This chain connects TRBV28 to TRBJ2-1, with TRBD2 matching over 11 bases. J lost 7 bases, V lost 8 bases, and 13 bases had no gene match. The CDR3 is 16 amino acids. Germline V gives CDR1 MDHEN, CDR2 SYDVKM. CDR3 DNA: TGTGCCAGCTCCTTGGGGGGGGGACTAGCGGTTAATGAGCAGTTCTTC. Protein product: CASSLGGGLAVNEQFF.